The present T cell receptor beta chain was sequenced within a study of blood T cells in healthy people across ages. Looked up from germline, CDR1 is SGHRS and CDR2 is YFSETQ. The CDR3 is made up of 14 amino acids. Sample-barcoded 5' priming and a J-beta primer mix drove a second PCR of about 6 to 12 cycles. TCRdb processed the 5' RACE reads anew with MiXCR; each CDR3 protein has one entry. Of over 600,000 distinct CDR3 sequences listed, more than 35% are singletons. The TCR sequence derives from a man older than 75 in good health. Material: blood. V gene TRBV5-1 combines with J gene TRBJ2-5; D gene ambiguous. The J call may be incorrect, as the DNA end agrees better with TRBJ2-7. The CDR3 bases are TGCGCCAGCAGCTTTAGGACGGGTCGGGACGAGCAGTACTTC. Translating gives CASSFRTGRDEQYF.